The 24 T cell receptor delta chains given below trace back to one sample, sequenced in a study of human gamma delta and Vdelta1 T cells. TCRdb fed the PCR reads to CATT. The sample carries 6,500 or so delta-chain clones, over 9% recorded once. Sequencing was carried out using naive CD27+ Vdelta1 gamma-delta T cells from blood. The receptors stem from a human donor in good health.

This clone was recorded a few times. With a far larger clone one base away, a read error is the likely cause. Other nucleotide sequences from this sample produce the same CDR3. V is TRDV1 and J is TRDJ1, with D perhaps TRDD3 (5 bases). Trimming took off 0 bases at V and 10 bases at J, with 33 bases between the two ends. The CDR3 runs 20 residues. Germline V lookup: CDR1 TSWWSYY, CDR2 QGS. CDR3 region: CALGELRPLRLGRAVNGLIF. CDR3 bases: TGTGCTCTTGGGGAACTCAGGCCCCTCCGATTGGGGAGAGCTGTAAACGGACTCATCTTT.

Notes on this clone: This may be a read error: a much more frequent sequence differs by one nucleotide. The same CDR3 can be traced to other DNA sequences in this sample. The chain carries TRDV1 and TRDJ1; 7 bases match TRDD3. The CDR3 runs 23 residues. Germline values: CDR1 TSWWSYY, CDR2 QGS. V was pared by 3 bases and J by 2 bases, with 30 bases of the junction left unmatched. The CDR3 region is CALGEIRVELTSRDGGVTDKLIF. The CDR3 nucleotides are TGTGCTCTTGGGGAGATACGGGTGGAGTTAACATCGCGGGATGGGGGAGTGACCGATAAACTCATCTTT.

In regard to this clone: TCRdb's protein, taken from a much larger clone, differs from this DNA's translation at residue 6, likely owing to a read error; the protein displayed comes from the DNA. The V gene is TRDV1, the J gene TRDJ1, with 7 bases that match TRDD3. CDR3 length equals 15 residues. Germline CDR1 reads TSWWSYY; CDR2 reads QGS. Trimming took 5 bases from V and 6 from J; bases not matched to a gene: 12. CDR3 coding DNA: TGTGCTCTTGGGAAGAGCTTCGGCGGGGGATATAAACTCATCTTT. The encoded protein is CALGKSFGGGYKLIF.

About this clone: A clone one base away is much larger, so this may be a read error. The J gene is TRDJ1, the V gene TRDV1; 9 positions match TRDD2. V gave up 3 bases and J gave up 3 bases; unmatched junction bases: 17. Germline lookup yields CDR1 TSWWSYY and CDR2 QGS. The CDR3 is made up of 19 amino acids. In nucleotides, the CDR3 is TGTGCTCTTGGGGATCTCGCCTTCCTACGCGGGGGGGTCGCCGATAAACTCATCTTT. Protein: CALGDLAFLRGGVADKLIF.

This clone was seen a few times. Given a far larger clone just one base away, this is likely a sequencing read error. This sample includes further DNA sequences coding for the same CDR3. V gene TRDV2 combines with J gene TRDJ1; 7 bases align to TRDD3. The CDR3 is made up of 19 amino acids. Per germline, CDR1 GEAIGNYY and CDR2 EKD. The V and J ends lost 4 bases and 4 bases, in that order; junction bases with no gene match: 23. The CDR3 here is CACDGVGYPYYRSIDKLIF. CDR3 nucleotide sequence: TGTGCCTGTGATGGGGTGGGATACCCCTACTACCGATCGATCGATAAACTCATCTTT.

A remark on this clone: Translating this DNA gives a protein that differs at residue 14 from the TCRdb one, which belongs to a much larger clone; a read error is likely, and the protein shown is this translation. This chain links TRDV1 with TRDJ1, with D unresolved. The CDR3 has 16 residues. Germline-derived CDR1 and CDR2 are TSWWSYY and QGS. CDR3 amino acids: CALGERRRRRTDKPIF. CDR3 bases: TGTGCTCTTGGGGAAAGAAGAAGGCGTCGCACCGATAAACCCATCTTT.

Turning to this clone: This probably arose from a read error, given a far larger clone one base away. The chain couples TRDV1 to TRDJ1, with 12 bases matching TRDD3. The CDR3 runs 21 residues. The V gene's germline CDR1 is TSWWSYY and CDR2 QGS. The CDR3 loop reads CALGELPFRRTGGYRTDKPIF. The CDR3 DNA reads as TGTGCTCTTGGGGAACTTCCCTTCCGTCGTACTGGGGGATACCGAACCGATAAACCCATCTTT.

By share of the sample, this clone is medium-sized (0.01 to 0.1%). The gene calls are TRDV1 and TRDJ1; 7 nucleotides match TRDD2. The CDR3 sequence is 17 residues long. V shed 3 bases, J shed 0 bases, and the junction held 10 bases outside the gene matches. In germline, CDR1 is TSWWSYY, CDR2 QGS. In DNA, the CDR3 is TGTGCTCTTGGGGAGGTTCCTACAGGGTCGTACACCGATAAACTCATCTTT. Translating it yields CALGEVPTGSYTDKLIF.

This clone was counted between two and nine times. This sequence is one base from a far larger clone and is likely a read error. This chain links TRDV1 with TRDJ1; 8 bases agree with TRDD3. Germline CDR1 TSWWSYY, CDR2 QGS. CDR3 length equals 26 residues. The V segment lost 2 bases and the J segment 0 bases; nucleotides outside the gene matches: 35. CDR3 bases: TGTGCTCTTGGGGAATTGGGGCCCGAGCCGAGGGATACGCGGTTCGGCCCGTTCCAGAACACCGATAAACTCATCTTT. Protein sequence: CALGELGPEPRDTRFGPFQNTDKLIF.

J is TRDJ1 and V is TRDV1; weak D call: TRDD2 (5 bases). This CDR3 comprises 19 residues. Germline CDR1 and CDR2: TSWWSYY and QGS. Trimming cost V 0 bases and J 0 bases, with 20 bases left between them. CDR3 residues: CALGELSTPYPRNTDKLIF. CDR3 sequence (DNA): TGTGCTCTTGGGGAACTCTCTACCCCCTACCCCCGTAACACCGATAAACTCATCTTT.

To note about this clone: TCRdb pairs this DNA with a much larger clone's protein that differs at residue 7, likely a read error; the protein shown was translated from the DNA. The chain employs TRDV1 and TRDJ1; 8 positions match TRDD3. V gave up 2 bases and J gave up 0 bases; unmatched junction bases: 14. This CDR3 is 19 amino acids long. Looked up from germline, CDR1 is TSWWSYY and CDR2 is QGS. The CDR3 protein is CALGESIGGWGTHTDKLIF. The CDR3 DNA is TGTGCTCTTGGGGAAAGTATTGGAGGCTGGGGGACACACACCGATAAACTCATCTTT.

To note about this clone: A much larger clone lies one base from this, so it may be a read error. The chain uses TRDV1 and TRDJ1; 7 positions agree with TRDD3. The germline CDR1 and CDR2 sequences are TSWWSYY and QGS. J was trimmed by 3 bases and V by 2 bases; bases with no gene match: 51. The length of the CDR3 is 30 residues. DNA for the CDR3: TGTGCTCTTGGGGAATATCCCCCGTTAACTTCCCGCAATTACTGGGGCAATTCCGCGTATCGGTACACCGACCCCGATAAACTCATCTTT. Its protein is CALGEYPPLTSRNYWGNSAYRYTDPDKLIF.

In this sample, this clone turned up a few times. Given a much more abundant clone one base away, this may be a read error. Other DNA sequences in this sample translate to the same CDR3. The chain has TRDV1 and TRDJ1; 9 bases line up with TRDD3. Germline V gene lookup returns CDR1 TSWWSYY and CDR2 QGS. The length of the CDR3 is 18 residues. J lost 6 bases, V lost 1 base, and 15 bases had no gene match. The DNA for the CDR3 is TGTGCTCTTGGGGAACCCCAATCCCGCGTATTGGGGGATAATAAACTCATCTTT. It yields the protein CALGEPQSRVLGDNKLIF.

This clone was counted at least ten times. The V call is TRAV29/DV5, the J call TRDJ1; 8 nucleotides agree with TRDD2. CDR3 size: 19 residues. With 1 base clipped from V and 3 bases from J, the junction kept 20 bases outside the gene matches. Germline V CDR1 and CDR2: NSMFDY, ISSIKDK. The CDR3 nucleotides read TGTGCAGCAAGCTTACTTCCTACTTCTGGGGATTCTGTGGCCGATAAACTCATCTTT. It encodes CAASLLPTSGDSVADKLIF.

This clone has only a few counts. It differs at one base from a far larger clone, so likely a read error. Different DNA sequences within this sample yield the same CDR3. The V gene is TRDV1, the J gene TRDJ1; TRDD3 matches at 10 bases. The CDR3 spans 19 residues. Germline V gene data show CDR1 as TSWWSYY and CDR2 as QGS. CDR3 sequence: CALGATSYRGIRLTDKLIF. The CDR3 nucleotides read TGTGCTCTCGGGGCGACTTCCTACCGGGGGATACGATTGACCGATAAACTCATCTTT.

This clone counts as medium-sized. The rearrangement uses TRDV1 and TRDJ1; 10 bases match TRDD3. Germline V CDR1 and CDR2: TSWWSYY, QGS. This CDR3 has 19 residues. With V trimmed by 3 bases and J by 0 bases, 13 bases remained unmatched. Written as DNA, the CDR3 is TGTGCTCTTGGGGACCCACTGGGGGATCCTACCTTGTACACCGATAAACTCATCTTT. Its translation is CALGDPLGDPTLYTDKLIF.

In its sample, this clone was seen a few times. This likely reflects a read error, since a far larger clone is one base away. The sample carries other DNA sequences with the same CDR3. V and J are TRDV1 and TRDJ1; TRDD3 agrees at 7 bases. Germline CDR1 is TSWWSYY and CDR2 is QGS. The CDR3 consists of 14 residues. CDR3 protein: CALGDNRYTDKLIF. CDR3 nucleotide sequence: TGTGCCCTTGGGGATAATAGGTACACCGATAAACTCATCTTT.

A word on this clone: TCRdb has a much larger clone's protein, which differs at residue 12 from the translation of this DNA, likely because of a read error; what is shown is the protein translated from the DNA. The chain carries TRDV1 and TRDJ1, with 8 bases identical to TRDD3. V was clipped by 1 base and J by 6 bases; unmatched bases: 10. The CDR3 covers 16 residues. Looked up from germline, CDR1 is TSWWSYY and CDR2 is QGS. The CDR3 region has the DNA TGTGCTCTTGGGGAACGGATACTGGGGGCCCCCCATAAACTCATCTTT. It codes for CALGERILGAPHKLIF.

In regard to this clone: This sequence is one base from a far larger clone and is likely a read error. Other DNA sequences in this specimen translate into the identical CDR3. V and J are TRDV1 and TRDJ1; 11 bases match TRDD3. Germline V gene data show CDR1 as TSWWSYY and CDR2 as QGS. CDR3 length: 21 residues. The V gene end was trimmed by 5 bases and the J gene end by 5 bases; junction bases not matched to a gene: 25. CDR3 bases: TGTGCTCTTGGGACCCGGCCTTCTTCACGATGGGGGATACGCTTGGCTGATAAACTCATCTTT. This sequence encodes CALGTRPSSRWGIRLADKLIF.

This clone rates as medium-sized. The chain is built from TRDV1 and TRDJ1; D is uncertain. V was clipped by 5 bases and J by 10 bases, with 20 bases between them. The germline V gene has CDR1 TSWWSYY and CDR2 QGS. This CDR3 region has 14 residues. CDR3 region: CALGNPQWLKGLIF. The CDR3 region has the DNA TGTGCTCTTGGGAATCCTCAATGGCTGAAGGGACTCATCTTT.

This clone was recorded a few times. A far larger clone differs by one base, so this is likely a read error. This sample includes further DNA sequences coding for the same CDR3. V is TRDV1 and J is TRDJ1; 10 nucleotides match TRDD3. The CDR3 has 21 residues. Germline V lookup: CDR1 TSWWSYY, CDR2 QGS. This CDR3 is CALGERTALPTRTGGSIKLIF. The CDR3 nucleotides are TGTGCTCTTGGGGAACGAACAGCGCTTCCTACTCGTACTGGGGGATCAATTAAACTCATCTTC.

Of note for this clone: Other DNA sequences in this sample translate to the same CDR3. The V and J genes are TRDV1 and TRDJ1, with 8 bases lining up with TRDD3. CDR3 size: 21 residues. Germline V gene sequence: CDR1 TSWWSYY, CDR2 QGS. J was trimmed by 1 base and V by 2 bases; bases with no gene match: 21. The CDR3 DNA is TGTGCTCTTGGGGAAAGGTCCTACGTTAACTGGGGGTCAAGGCTCACCGATAAACTCATCTTT. Residues: CALGERSYVNWGSRLTDKLIF.

By share of the sample, this clone is medium-sized. This chain links TRDV1 with TRDJ1; possible D gene TRDD3, 9 bases. Germline values: CDR1 TSWWSYY, CDR2 QGS. The CDR3 covers 19 residues. V was trimmed by 5 bases and J by 4 bases, leaving 29 bases between them. The CDR3 region is CALGTHLPTYWGTHDKLIF. DNA for the CDR3: TGTGCTCTTGGGACGCATCTTCCTACGTACTGGGGGACCCACGATAAACTCATCTTT.

This clone occurred a few times. A much larger clone lies one base from this, so it may be a read error. The chain combines TRDV1 with TRDJ1; 10 bases agree with TRDD3. Germline V gives CDR1 TSWWSYY, CDR2 QGS. CDR3 length equals 19 residues. CDR3 DNA: TGTGCTCTTGGGGTCCCTAGGAAAGGGGGGATACGCGTGACCGATAAATTCATCTTT. Translated: CALGVPRKGGIRVTDKFIF.